This TCR beta chain comes out of a study of Graves' ophthalmopathy and Graves' hyperthyroidism. RNA transcripts yielded amplified TCR beta CDR3 regions. The authors performed first-round RT-PCR with HTBI primers and then a second-round multiplex PCR. TCRdb re-called the multiplex PCR reads with MiXCR, one entry per CDR3 protein. This sample carries about 150,000 distinct CDR3 sequences, over 35% of them seen once, and the ten largest clones take less than 6%. Per germline, CDR1 MNHEY and CDR2 SVGEGT. The CDR3 consists of 13 residues. Trimming removed 7 bases from V and 9 bases from J; junction bases left unmatched: 7.

The receptor was derived from a woman in her 40s with Graves' ophthalmopathy. The specimen was peripheral blood. V and J are TRBV6-2 or TRBV6-3 and TRBJ2-4; the match to TRBD1 covers 9 bases. This CDR3 reads CASKRTGEAIQYF. CDR3 nucleotides: TGTGCCAGCAAACGGACAGGGGAGGCCATTCAGTACTTC.